This TCR beta chain was profiled in a study of post-analysis software for immune sequencing data (dated by TCRdb to the mid-2010s). Background on the whole study: Recorded disease courses included relapsing-remitting, secondary progressive and progressive-relapsing multiple sclerosis, with some patients lacking subtype annotation. The multiple sclerosis patient repertoires were compared with 11 previously published healthy control repertoires from donors aged roughly 6 to 25 years. A subset of samples was prepared in parallel using single-end sample barcoding, then pooled and co-amplified after Illumina adapter ligation.

CDR1 and CDR2 (SGHRS, YFSETQ) derive from the germline V gene. Including cysteine and phenylalanine, the CDR3 has 14 amino acids. The kept DNA is CDR3 alone, 42 bases in frame from the first base. The trim is 0 bases for V and 9 bases for J, with a gap of 13 bases between the germline ends. Library creation used PCR. Sequencer: Illumina HiSeq 2500. Unique molecular identifiers were incorporated into TCR beta cDNA libraries to reduce PCR and sequencing biases. Per 1 to 10 million input T cells, some 500,000 cDNA molecules were obtained, such that each molecule approximated one T cell. The patient libraries were prepared and sequenced with the same protocol used for the earlier healthy control dataset. Within a given batch, samples were prepared together, multiplexed and sequenced on the same HiSeq lane. On the study's bioinformatics: MIGEC handled the raw barcoded reads, throwing out single-read molecular identifier groups before consensus assembly and CDR3 extraction. Clonotype tables were post-analysed with VDJtools, normalizing diversity by down-sampling all datasets to the smallest sample size. In repertoire overlap clustering, CDR3 amino acid sequences, but not nucleotide sequences, were matched to correct batch-related cross-sample contamination. TCRdb trimmed public reads at Q25 via fastp, called clones via MiXCR and kept in-frame beta chains. Rows with one shared CDR3 protein collapse into an entry with the most common genes and DNA. V and J calls and clone size were set by TCRdb, not the authors. The sample table lists some 800,000 distinct CDR3 sequences, roughly 46% of them with a count of one. Just under 5% of the sample goes to the ten largest clones.

Broad study findings and their caveats: Significantly higher frequencies in patients than in controls were found for about five TRBV segments, including TRBV5-6, TRBV5-1 and TRBV20-1. Direct clustering with F measure showed strong co-clustering of samples prepared in the same batch, prompting a batch-effect correction. The multiple sclerosis patient group was slightly younger than the control group. Normalized Chao1 diversity was significantly lower in multiple sclerosis patients than controls, suggesting substantial peripheral T-cell clonal expansion.

This clonotype has more than one count but fewer than ten. Its antigen is currently not known. Per-base quality was not reported, and no clone a single base away is much larger than it. To demonstrate the VDJtools post-analysis software, the study profiled TCR beta repertoires from the peripheral blood of around 13 young patients with multiple sclerosis. The multiple sclerosis patients were children and adolescents ranging in age from roughly 6 to 15 years. The receptor chain draws on TRBV5-1 and TRBJ2-1; no D gene is confidently identified. The receptor comes from a girl between 5 and 17 years old with multiple sclerosis. The sequencing input was blood. CDR3 protein: CASSLGQGWGEQFF. The DNA sequence is given as TGCGCCAGCAGCTTGGGTCAAGGGTGGGGTGAGCAGTTCTTC.